What follows are 25 T cell receptor beta chains derived from one specimen sequenced in a study of cytomegalovirus exposure and HLA in healthy donors. The method was immunoSEQ multiplex PCR; TCRdb's version includes in-frame clones alone and lacks a portion of them. The top ten hold 12% of the sample, which has about 250,000 clones, approximately 84% seen once. Material: PBMCs. Receptors originate from a man between 18 and 29 years old in good health and CMV-seropositive.

This chain uses TRBV19 with TRBJ2-5; 7 bases align to TRBD2. The CDR3 is 12 residues long. The germline CDR1 and CDR2 sequences are LNHDA and SQIVND (reference sequence). The CDR3 sequence: CASGKYQETQYF. CDR3 coding DNA: TGTGCGAGCGGGAAGTACCAAGAGACCCAGTACTTC.

There are a few counts of this clone. This chain joins TRBV6-1 and TRBJ1-4; no firm D call. V was shortened by 8 bases and J by 8 bases, with 6 bases between the two germline ends. The V gene's germline CDR1 is MNHNS and CDR2 SASEGT. The CDR3 has 10 amino acids. CDR3 sequence (DNA): TGTGCCAGCGCAAAAGAAAAACTGTTTTTT. It yields the protein CASAKEKLFF.

The chain recombines TRBV29-1 with TRBJ1-5; D gene ambiguous. The length of the CDR3 is 14 residues. Trimming left V 4 bases short and J 0 bases short, with 10 bases between. Germline CDR1 and CDR2: SQVTM and ANQGSEA. CDR3 DNA: TGCAGCGTTGGGTCGGACGATAGCAATCAGCCCCAGCATTTT. It yields the protein CSVGSDDSNQPQHF.

The V and J genes are TRBV30 and TRBJ1-2; D call uncertain. Germline V gene sequence: CDR1 GTSNPN, CDR2 SVGIG (reference sequence). V was pared by 1 base and J by 0 bases, with 12 bases between. This CDR3 contains 15 residues. CDR3 DNA sequence: TGTGCCTGGAGTGAAACCGGGATTTCTAACTATGGCTACACCTTC. Protein sequence: CAWSETGISNYGYTF.

This chain uses TRBV7-3 with TRBJ2-7; tentatively, D is TRBD2 (5 bases). The V gene lost 4 bases and the J gene lost 2 bases, with 15 bases spanning the gap. This CDR3 spans 15 amino acids. Germline CDR1 and CDR2: SGHTA and FQGTGA. The chain's CDR3 is CASSSSEAGTYEQYF. CDR3 DNA sequence: TGTGCCAGCAGCTCGTCAGAGGCGGGCACCTACGAGCAGTACTTC.

This clone was seen a handful of times. V and J are TRBV28 and TRBJ2-7, with 7 bases fitting TRBD1. Germline assignment: CDR1 MDHEN and CDR2 SYDVKM. V lost 5 bases to trimming and J lost 1 base; unmatched junction nucleotides: 2. The CDR3 totals 13 residues. The CDR3 DNA sequence: TGTGCCAGCAGTCCGGGACAGTCCTACGAGCAGTACTTC. Protein: CASSPGQSYEQYF.

The chain is built from TRBV13 and TRBJ2-1, with 7 positions matching TRBD1. The CDR3 totals 12 residues. From germline, CDR1 is PRHDT and CDR2 FYEKMQ (reference sequence). With V trimmed by 4 bases and J by 12 bases, 6 bases remained unmatched. CDR3 DNA: TGTGCCAGCAGCTCGACAGGGACGGGGCAGTTCTTC. As protein: CASSSTGTGQFF.

This clone showed up just once. The chain links TRBV9 to TRBJ2-7; perhaps D is TRBD1 or TRBD2 (6 bases each). V was clipped by 4 bases and J by 1 base, with 12 bases between them. Looked up from germline, CDR1 is SGDLS and CDR2 is YYNGEE. CDR3 size: 14 residues. In DNA, the CDR3 is TGTGCCAGCAGCCCCTGGGGGGCTTCCTACGAGCAGTACTTC. It translates to CASSPWGASYEQYF. The full variable domain, its missing parts supplied by reference TRBV9 and TRBJ2-7, is DSGVTQTPKHLITATGQRVTLRCSPRSGDLSVYWYQQSLDQGLQFLIQYYNGEERAKGNILERFSAQQFPDLHSELNLSSLELGDSALYFCASSPWGASYEQYFGPGTRLTVT.

This chain uses TRBV7-6 with TRBJ2-7, with D hard to call. The germline gives CDR1 SGHVS, CDR2 FNYEAQ. The CDR3 spans 14 residues. The ends were cut back, 6 bases at V and 0 bases at J, with 12 bases in the middle. The DNA for the CDR3 is TGTGCCAGCAGTTCTGAAGGCGGCTCCTACGAGCAGTACTTC. Protein product: CASSSEGGSYEQYF.

The gene calls are TRBV6-5 and TRBJ1-5; 7 nucleotides agree with TRBD1. The junction had 4 bases not matched to a gene; V was cut back by 4 bases and J by 1 base. The germline CDR1 and CDR2 sequences are MNHEY and SVGAGI. The CDR3 loop spans 15 amino acids. CDR3 sequence: CASSSRQGSNQPQHF. CDR3 sequence (DNA): TGTGCCAGCAGTTCCCGACAGGGAAGCAATCAGCCCCAGCATTTT.

The gene calls are TRBV30 and TRBJ2-5; a possible D gene is TRBD2 (6 bases). The germline V gene encodes CDR1 GTSNPN and CDR2 SVGIG (reference sequence). V gave up 5 bases and J gave up 1 base, with 8 bases separating them. The CDR3 has 12 amino acids. CDR3 protein: CAWGGSQETQYF. The CDR3 DNA follows: TGTGCCTGGGGAGGGAGCCAAGAGACCCAGTACTTC.

This clone was detected a few times. The rearrangement uses TRBV30 and TRBJ1-1, with D perhaps matching TRBD1 (6 bases). V lost 8 bases and J 6 bases, leaving 19 bases between the germline ends. The CDR3 sequence is 13 residues long. Germline V gives CDR1 GTSNPN, CDR2 SVGIG (reference sequence). The CDR3 DNA sequence: TGTGCCGGAGGGGCCAGGGGAGGGGCTGAAGCTTTCTTT. Its protein product is CAGGARGGAEAFF.

The chain has TRBV2 and TRBJ2-7; 9 bases are shared with TRBD1. Losses at the gene ends were 11 bases for V and 4 bases for J; bases not matched to a gene: 6. Germline CDR1 and CDR2: SNHLY and FYNNEI. The CDR3 is 12 residues long. CDR3 bases: TGTGCCGGCCGGGACAGGGTTTACGAGCAGTACTTC. This translates into CAGRDRVYEQYF.

The rearrangement uses TRBV2 and TRBJ1-5, with TRBD1 matching 7 bases. Unmatched junction bases numbered 11, after V lost 8 bases and J lost 4 bases. The germline gives CDR1 SNHLY, CDR2 FYNNEI. The CDR3 runs to 15 residues. CDR3 region: CASVKEGAGNQPQHF. CDR3 bases: TGTGCCAGCGTTAAAGAGGGGGCGGGAAATCAGCCCCAGCATTTT.

This clone was detected once. The V call is TRBV4-1, the J call TRBJ2-1; weak D call: TRBD2 (5 bases). Germline V gene lookup returns CDR1 MGHRA and CDR2 YSYEKL. This CDR3 spans 17 amino acids. Trimming took 0 bases from V and 8 from J, leaving 20 bases between them. The CDR3 protein is CASSQDSRSGNADEQFF. The CDR3 DNA is TGCGCCAGCAGCCAAGATAGTCGCAGCGGTAATGCCGATGAGCAGTTCTTC.

V is TRBV9 and J is TRBJ2-4; D is ambiguous. This CDR3 region has 17 residues. Germline CDR1 SGDLS, CDR2 YYNGEE. V lost 0 bases and J lost 2, with 15 bases in between. The CDR3 DNA reads TGTGCCAGCAGCGTAGGAACAGCCATCTATTCCAAAAACATTCAGTACTTC. It encodes CASSVGTAIYSKNIQYF.

The chain couples TRBV28 to TRBJ1-5, with D possibly matching TRBD1 (6 bases). The CDR3 totals 15 residues. V was pared by 5 bases and J by 3 bases, with 14 bases between. The germline gives CDR1 MDHEN, CDR2 SYDVKM. The CDR3 DNA follows: TGTGCCAGCAGTCGTACCGGACAGTTCAATCAGCCCCAGCATTTT. Protein product: CASSRTGQFNQPQHF.

The V call is TRBV7-9, the J call TRBJ1-1, with a possible D match to TRBD1 (5 bases). CDR1 is SEHNR, CDR2 FQNEAQ, per germline (reference sequence). The V gene lost 5 bases and the J gene lost 8 bases, with 12 bases spanning the gap. The CDR3 loop spans 12 amino acids. CDR3 in amino acids: CASSTIGGEAFF. The CDR3 DNA reads TGTGCCAGCAGCACCATCGGGGGAGAAGCTTTCTTT.

The chain joins TRBV9 to TRBJ2-7; no definite D call. The CDR3 sequence is 13 residues long. V dropped 0 bases and J dropped 6 bases, with 10 bases sitting between them. CDR1 is SGDLS and CDR2 is YYNGEE in the germline V gene. The CDR3 DNA reads TGTGCCAGCAGCGTAGATGGTTGGGGCGAGCAGTACTTC. Translated: CASSVDGWGEQYF.

This clone was counted a few times. This rearrangement joins TRBV6-5 to TRBJ1-4; 9 nucleotides match TRBD1. From germline, CDR1 is MNHEY and CDR2 SVGAGI. The CDR3 has 13 residues. The V and J ends lost 6 bases and 13 bases, in that order; junction bases with no gene match: 9. CDR3 amino acids: CASRPGQGLRLFF. The CDR3 DNA follows: TGTGCCAGCAGACCGGGACAGGGCCTAAGACTGTTTTTT.

The DNA of the CDR3 is TGTGCCAGCAGCTCCCCCGCTGCCGGCGAGCAGTACTTC. Translated, it gives CASSSPAAGEQYF. This rearrangement joins TRBV11-2 to TRBJ2-7; D is unclear. V was cut by 4 bases and J by 6 bases, with 13 bases left in between. Germline V gene sequence: CDR1 SGHAT, CDR2 FQNNGV. There are 13 residues in the CDR3.

The V and J genes are TRBV2 and TRBJ1-4; 9 bases agree with TRBD1. Trimming removed 7 bases from V and 4 bases from J; junction bases left unmatched: 7. Germline V CDR1 and CDR2: SNHLY, FYNNEI. This CDR3 is 15 amino acids long. The CDR3 here is CASNMRQGDNEKLFF. In DNA form, the CDR3 reads TGTGCCAGCAATATGAGACAGGGGGATAATGAAAAACTGTTTTTT.

This clone has only a few counts. The V gene is TRBV10-3, the J gene TRBJ2-3; TRBD2 aligns across 12 bases. Germline CDR1 reads ENHRY; CDR2 reads SYGVKD. V shed 6 bases, J shed 7 bases, and the junction held 8 bases outside the gene matches. This CDR3 spans 15 amino acids. The CDR3 is CAISRRTSGKNTQYF. As DNA, the CDR3 is TGTGCCATCAGCCGCCGGACTAGCGGGAAGAATACGCAGTATTTT.

J is TRBJ2-3 and V is TRBV4-1; TRBD1 aligns across 10 bases. The ends lost 3 bases at V and 3 bases at J; junction bases unmatched: 3. The CDR3 extends over 15 amino acids. Germline CDR1 and CDR2: MGHRA and YSYEKL. CDR3 nucleotide sequence: TGCGCCAGCAGCCATCCGGGACAGGGGACAGATACGCAGTATTTT. This encodes CASSHPGQGTDTQYF.

This clone showed up just a few times. This chain connects TRBV7-9 to TRBJ2-1, with 12 bases that match TRBD2. Germline trimming cut 5 bases from V and 7 bases from J; bases unmatched to any gene: 6. Germline V CDR1 and CDR2: SEHNR, FQNEAQ (reference sequence). The CDR3 totals 15 residues. CDR3 in DNA: TGTGCCAGCAGCACATCTAGCGGGAGGGCTAATGAGCAGTTCTTC. Its protein product is CASSTSSGRANEQFF. Full variable domain (outside the CDR3, taken from reference TRBV7-9 and TRBJ2-1): DTGVSQNPRHKITKRGQNVTFRCDPISEHNRLYWYRQTLGQGPEFLTYFQNEAQLEKSRLLSDRFSAERPKGSFSTLEIQRTEQGDSAMYLCASSTSSGRANEQFFGPGTRLTVL.